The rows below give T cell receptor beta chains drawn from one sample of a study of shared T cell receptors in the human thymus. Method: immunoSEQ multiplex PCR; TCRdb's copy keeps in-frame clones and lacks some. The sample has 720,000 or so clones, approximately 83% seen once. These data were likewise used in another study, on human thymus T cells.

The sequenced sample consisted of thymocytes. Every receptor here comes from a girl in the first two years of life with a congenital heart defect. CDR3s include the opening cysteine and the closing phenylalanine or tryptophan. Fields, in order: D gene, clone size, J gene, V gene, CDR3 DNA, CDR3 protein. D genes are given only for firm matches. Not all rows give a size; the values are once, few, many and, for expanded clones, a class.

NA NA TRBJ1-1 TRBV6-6 TGTGCCAGCAGTTACTCGGGCTGGGACACTGAAGCTTTCTTT CASSYSGWDTEAFF
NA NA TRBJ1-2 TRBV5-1 TGCGCCAGCAGCTTAGGGCGCGATGGAGGCCTCTACACCTTC CASSLGRDGGLYTF
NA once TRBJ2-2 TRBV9 TGTGCCAGCAGCGTAGTGCAGGGGAGAGACACCGGGGAGCTGTTTTTT CASSVVQGRDTGELFF
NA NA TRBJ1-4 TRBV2 TGTGCCAGCAGTCCGAGGACCGGGATGGTCAATGAAAAACTGTTTTTT CASSPRTGMVNEKLFF
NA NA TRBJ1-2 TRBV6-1 TGTGCCAGCAGTGCCAATTCCCGACAACTTAACTATGGCTACACCTTC CASSANSRQLNYGYTF
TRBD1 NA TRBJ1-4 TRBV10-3 TGTGCCATCAGCCAACAGGGGACAACTAATGAAAAACTGTTTTTT CAISQQGTTNEKLFF
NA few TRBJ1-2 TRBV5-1 TGCGCCAGCAGCCCGATACCCATAACCAGACTATCCCGAGTTAACTATGGCTACACCTTC CASSPIPITRLSRVNYGYTF
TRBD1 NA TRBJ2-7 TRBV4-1 TGCGCCAGCAGCCCGGGACAGGGAGAAGAGCAGTACTTC CASSPGQGEEQYF
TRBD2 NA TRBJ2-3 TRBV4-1 TGCGCCAGCAGCCAAGATGTGGAAGCGGGGTCCTCTAGCACAGATACGCAGTATTTT CASSQDVEAGSSSTDTQYF
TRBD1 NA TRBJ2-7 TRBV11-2 TGTGCCAGCAGCACTCGGACAGGGCCCCAAGGATACGAGCAGTACTTC CASSTRTGPQGYEQYF
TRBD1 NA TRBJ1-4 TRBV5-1 TGCGCCAGCAGCCCGGGACAGGATAATGAAAAACTGTTTTTT CASSPGQDNEKLFF
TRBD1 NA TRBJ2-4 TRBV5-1 TGCGCCAGCAGCTTGGGACCGACTACCGAACGGACAGGGGGGTTACCCAAAAACATTCAGTACTTC CASSLGPTTERTGGLPKNIQYF
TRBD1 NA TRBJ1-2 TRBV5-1 TGCGCCAGCCATCGGGCAGGGGGCCATGTCTATGGCTACACCTTC CASHRAGGHVYGYTF
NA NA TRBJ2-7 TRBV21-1 TGTGCCAGCAGCTTCTCCGGGACAACTAACTTTTTGTACGAGCAGTACTTC CASSFSGTTNFLYEQYF
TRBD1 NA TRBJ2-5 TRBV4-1 TGCGCCAGCAGCCAGGGACAGGATAAAGAGACCCAGTACTTC CASSQGQDKETQYF
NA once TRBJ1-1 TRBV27 TGTGCCAGCAGTTTCGCCGGGAACACTGAAGCTTTCTTT CASSFAGNTEAFF
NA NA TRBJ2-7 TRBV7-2 TGTGCCAGCAGCTTAGAAGCCCACCGGCGGGTCGAGCAGTACTTC CASSLEAHRRVEQYF
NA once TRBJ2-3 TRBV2 TGTGCCACTAAGGGAGGGGGAGATACGCAGTATTTT CATKGGGDTQYF
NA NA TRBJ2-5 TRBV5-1 TGCGCCAGCAGCTTATTCACAGAGCCCCGGGGGACCCAGTACTTC CASSLFTEPRGTQYF
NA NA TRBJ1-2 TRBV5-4 TGTGCCAGCAGCTTTCGGGCGGGAGATGACTACACCTTC CASSFRAGDDYTF
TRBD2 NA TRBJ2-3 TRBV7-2 TGTGCCAGCAGCCGAGCTAGCGGGCTTGATACAGATATCGATACGCAGTATTTT CASSRASGLDTDIDTQYF
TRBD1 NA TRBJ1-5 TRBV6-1 TGTGCCAGCAGCTCTGGGGGGGACAGGGATCAGCCCCAGCATTTT CASSSGGDRDQPQHF
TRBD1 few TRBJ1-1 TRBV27 TGTGCCAGCAGTCTCATTAGACAGGGAGCGAACACTGAAGCTTTCTTT CASSLIRQGANTEAFF
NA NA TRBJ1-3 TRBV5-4 TGTGCCAGCAGCCTAATCCCTTCTTCATATGGAAACACCATATATTTT CASSLIPSSYGNTIYF
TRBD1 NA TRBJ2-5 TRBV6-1 TGTGCCAGCAGCGGGGACAGACAAGAGACCCAGTACTTC CASSGDRQETQYF
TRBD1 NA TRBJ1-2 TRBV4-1 TGCGCCAGCAGCCACCGCCTCCTGACACAGGGGAAGTGGGGCTATGGCTACACCTTC CASSHRLLTQGKWGYGYTF
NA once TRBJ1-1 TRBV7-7 TGTGCCAGCAGCCCGGGACAAATAACCGAGGTCACTGAAGCTTTCTTT CASSPGQITEVTEAFF
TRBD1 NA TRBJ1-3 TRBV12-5 TGTGCTAGTGGCCCAGGGGGGACCATATATTTT CASGPGGTIYF
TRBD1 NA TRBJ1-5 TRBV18 TGTGCCATCTCACCACCAGGGGGCGGCAATCAGCCCCAGCATTTT CAISPPGGGNQPQHF
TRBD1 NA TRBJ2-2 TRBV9 TGTGCCAGCAGCCCTCGGACAGGAAAGAACACCGGGGAGCTGTTTTTT CASSPRTGKNTGELFF
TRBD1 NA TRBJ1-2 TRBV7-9 TGTGCCAGCAGCCCCCGGACAGGGGGCCATGGCTACACCTTC CASSPRTGGHGYTF
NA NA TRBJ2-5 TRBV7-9 TGTGCCAGCAGCTTCGGGTGGGGGCGAGAGACCCAGTACTTC CASSFGWGRETQYF
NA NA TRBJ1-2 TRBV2 TGTGCCACCAGAACCCGGGGGGACCTTCAGTATGGCTACACCTTC CATRTRGDLQYGYTF
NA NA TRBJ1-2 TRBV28 TGTGCCAGCAGTCACGGCCGCAGGGGACACTATGGCTACACCTTC CASSHGRRGHYGYTF
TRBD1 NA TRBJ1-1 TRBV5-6 TGTGCCAGCAGTCCGGGCGACAGGGTGGTCACTGAAGCTTTCTTT CASSPGDRVVTEAFF
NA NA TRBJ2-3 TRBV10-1 TGCGCCAGCAGTGGCGGCGGGAACACAGATACGCAGTATTTT CASSGGGNTDTQYF
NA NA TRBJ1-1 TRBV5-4 TGTGCCAGCAGCTTGGAGGACTCCCAGAACACTGAAGCTTTCTTT CASSLEDSQNTEAFF
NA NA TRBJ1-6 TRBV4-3 TGCGCCAGCAGCCAAGATGCCGGGGAGAATTCACCCCTCCACTTT CASSQDAGENSPLHF
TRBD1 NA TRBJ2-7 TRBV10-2 TGCGCCAGCAGTGTTCGTGGGACAGCCACTTCCTACGAGCAGTACTTC CASSVRGTATSYEQYF
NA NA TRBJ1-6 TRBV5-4 TGTGCCAGCAGCTTGGGACAGCGGCAGGGGCGCTCCTATAATTCACCCCTCCACTTT CASSLGQRQGRSYNSPLHF
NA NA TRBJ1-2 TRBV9 TGTGCCAGCAGCGCCACCCCTGGAGGTGTCTATGGCTACACCTTC CASSATPGGVYGYTF
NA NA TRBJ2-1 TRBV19 TGTGCCAGTGATAGAGGGGGTCGGTGGGTCTATGAGCAGTTCTTC CASDRGGRWVYEQFF
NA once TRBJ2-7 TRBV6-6 TGTGCCAGTTCGACCTCGCGCGGGACAGCCACCTACGAGCAGTACTTC CASSTSRGTATYEQYF